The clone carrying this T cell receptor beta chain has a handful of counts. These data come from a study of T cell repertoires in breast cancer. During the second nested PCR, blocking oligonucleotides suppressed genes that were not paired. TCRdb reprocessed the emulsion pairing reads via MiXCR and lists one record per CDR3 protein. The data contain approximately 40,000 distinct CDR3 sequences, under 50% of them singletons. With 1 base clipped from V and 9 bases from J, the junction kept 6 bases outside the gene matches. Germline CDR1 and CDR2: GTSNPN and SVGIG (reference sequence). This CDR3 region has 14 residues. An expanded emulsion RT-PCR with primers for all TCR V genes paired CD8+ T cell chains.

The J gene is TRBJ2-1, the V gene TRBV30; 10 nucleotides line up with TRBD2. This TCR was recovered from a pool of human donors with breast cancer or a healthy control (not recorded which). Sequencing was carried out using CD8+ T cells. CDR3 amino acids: CAWSEVLAGSEQFF. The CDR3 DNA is TGTGCCTGGAGTGAGGTACTAGCGGGATCTGAGCAGTTCTTC.